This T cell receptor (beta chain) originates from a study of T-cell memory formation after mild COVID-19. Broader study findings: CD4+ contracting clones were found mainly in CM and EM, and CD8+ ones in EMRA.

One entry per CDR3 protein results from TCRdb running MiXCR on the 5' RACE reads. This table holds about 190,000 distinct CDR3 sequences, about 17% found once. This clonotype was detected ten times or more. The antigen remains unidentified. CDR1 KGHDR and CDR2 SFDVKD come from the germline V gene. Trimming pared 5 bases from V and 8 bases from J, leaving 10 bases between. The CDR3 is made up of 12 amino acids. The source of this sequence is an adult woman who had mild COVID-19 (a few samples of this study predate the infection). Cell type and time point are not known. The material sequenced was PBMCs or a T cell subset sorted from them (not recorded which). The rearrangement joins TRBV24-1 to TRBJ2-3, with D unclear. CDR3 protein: CATSAVGGTQYF. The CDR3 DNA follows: TGTGCCACCAGTGCAGTCGGTGGTACGCAGTATTTT.